This T cell receptor (beta chain) appears in the sequencing data of a study of shared clonotypes between healthy human individuals. Points on this clone: Its specificity is unknown.

Original analysis: Filtering of immunoSEQ junctional sequences could not match full-length read filtering. Repertoires were generated with immunoSEQ multiplex PCR, while TCRdb's copy carries only in-frame clones and drops some. That table gives V, J and clone size, and the DNA gave D and trimming. There are millions of clones in the sample; roughly 94% occur only once, and 0.1% to 0.15% lies in the top ten. This CDR3 contains 13 residues. CDR1 is KGHSH and CDR2 is LQKENI in the germline V gene. Trimming pared 0 bases from V and 5 bases from J, leaving 6 bases between. Findings and caveats of the study: It was only blood that was sampled, and tissue repertoires likely differ.

This TCR came from a man aged 18 to 35 in good health. V and J are TRBV18 and TRBJ2-3; D remains ambiguous. Input material: naive CD4+ T cells sorted from blood. Subset in this sample: CD45RA+ positively selected. This chain's CDR3 is CASSPPSEDTQYF. The CDR3 region has the DNA TGTGCCAGCTCACCACCGTCCGAAGATACGCAGTATTTT.